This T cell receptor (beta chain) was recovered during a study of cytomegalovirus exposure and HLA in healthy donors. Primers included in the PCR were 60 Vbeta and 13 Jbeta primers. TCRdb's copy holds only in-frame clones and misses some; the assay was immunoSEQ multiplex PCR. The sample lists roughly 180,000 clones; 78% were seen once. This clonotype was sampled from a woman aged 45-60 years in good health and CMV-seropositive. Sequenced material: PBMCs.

CDR3 coding DNA: TGTGCCAGCAGTGCCGAGGGAGGGTGGTATGGCTACACCTTC. Protein sequence: CASSAEGGWYGYTF. J is TRBJ1-2 and V is TRBV6-1; D call uncertain. CDR3 length: 14 amino acids. The V end was cut by 4 bases, the J end by 5 bases, with 14 bases between. Germline CDR1 and CDR2: MNHNS and SASEGT.